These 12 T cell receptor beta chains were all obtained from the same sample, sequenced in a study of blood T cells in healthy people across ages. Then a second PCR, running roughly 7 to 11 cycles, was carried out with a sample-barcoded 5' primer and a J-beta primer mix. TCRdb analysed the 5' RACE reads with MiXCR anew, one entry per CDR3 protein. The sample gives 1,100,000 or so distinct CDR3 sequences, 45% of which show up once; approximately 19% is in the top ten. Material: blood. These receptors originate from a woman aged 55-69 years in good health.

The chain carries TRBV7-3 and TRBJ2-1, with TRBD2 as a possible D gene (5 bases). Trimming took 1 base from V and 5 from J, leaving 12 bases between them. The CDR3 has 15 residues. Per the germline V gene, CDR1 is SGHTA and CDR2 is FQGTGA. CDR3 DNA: TGTGCCAGCAGCTTAATGTCTACGGGAAACAATGAGCAGTTCTTC. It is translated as CASSLMSTGNNEQFF.

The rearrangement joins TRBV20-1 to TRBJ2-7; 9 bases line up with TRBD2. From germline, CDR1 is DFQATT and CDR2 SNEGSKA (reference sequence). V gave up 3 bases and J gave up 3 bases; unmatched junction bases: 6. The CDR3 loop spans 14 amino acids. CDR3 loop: CSASPREGSYEQYF. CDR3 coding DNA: TGCAGTGCTAGCCCGCGGGAGGGGAGCTACGAGCAGTACTTC.

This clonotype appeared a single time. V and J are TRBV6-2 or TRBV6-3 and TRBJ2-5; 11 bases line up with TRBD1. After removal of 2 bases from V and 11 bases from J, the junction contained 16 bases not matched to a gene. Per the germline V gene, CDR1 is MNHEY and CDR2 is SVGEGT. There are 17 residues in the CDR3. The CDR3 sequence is CASSYGADRGLGNEQYF. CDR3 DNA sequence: TGTGCCAGCAGTTACGGCGCGGACAGGGGGCTCGGGAATGAGCAGTACTTC.

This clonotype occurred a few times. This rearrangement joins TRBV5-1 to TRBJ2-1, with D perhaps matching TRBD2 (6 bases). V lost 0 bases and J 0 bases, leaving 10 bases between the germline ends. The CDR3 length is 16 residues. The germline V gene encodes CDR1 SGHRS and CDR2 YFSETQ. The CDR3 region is CASSLVPTSSYNEQFF. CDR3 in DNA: TGCGCCAGCAGCTTGGTACCGACTAGCTCCTACAATGAGCAGTTCTTC. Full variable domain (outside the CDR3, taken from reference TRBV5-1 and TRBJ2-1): KAGVTQTPRYLIKTRGQQVTLSCSPISGHRSVSWYQQTPGQGLQFLFEYFSETQRNKGNFPGRFSGRQFSNSRSEMNVSTLELGDSALYLCASSLVPTSSYNEQFFGPGTRLTVL.

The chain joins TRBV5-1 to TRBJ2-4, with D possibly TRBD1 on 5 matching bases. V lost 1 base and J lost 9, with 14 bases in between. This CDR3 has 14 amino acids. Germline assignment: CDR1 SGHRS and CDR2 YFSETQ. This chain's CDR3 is CASSLTLKRGIQYF. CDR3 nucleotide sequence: TGCGCCAGCAGCTTGACTTTAAAAAGGGGCATTCAGTACTTC.

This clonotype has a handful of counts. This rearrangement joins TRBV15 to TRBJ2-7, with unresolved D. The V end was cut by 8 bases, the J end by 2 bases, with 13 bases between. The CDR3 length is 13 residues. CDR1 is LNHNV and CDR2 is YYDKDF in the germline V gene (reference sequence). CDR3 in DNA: TGTGCCACCGCCAGTCAGGTGGCCTACGAGCAGTACTTC. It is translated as CATASQVAYEQYF.

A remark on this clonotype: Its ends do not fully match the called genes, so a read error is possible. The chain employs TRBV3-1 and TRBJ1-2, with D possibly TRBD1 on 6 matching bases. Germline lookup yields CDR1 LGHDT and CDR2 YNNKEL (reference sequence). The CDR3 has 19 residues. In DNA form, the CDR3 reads TGTGCCTGCAGCCAAGAGAGAAGTATTTATGGGGGCGTAAACTATGGCTACACCTTC. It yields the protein CACSQERSIYGGVNYGYTF.

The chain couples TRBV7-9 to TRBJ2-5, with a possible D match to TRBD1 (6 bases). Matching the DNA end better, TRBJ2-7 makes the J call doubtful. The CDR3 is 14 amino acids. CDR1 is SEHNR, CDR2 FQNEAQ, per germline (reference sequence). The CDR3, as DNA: TGTGCCAGCAGCTCCAGGGGTCCTATCGACGAGCAGTACTTC. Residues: CASSSRGPIDEQYF.

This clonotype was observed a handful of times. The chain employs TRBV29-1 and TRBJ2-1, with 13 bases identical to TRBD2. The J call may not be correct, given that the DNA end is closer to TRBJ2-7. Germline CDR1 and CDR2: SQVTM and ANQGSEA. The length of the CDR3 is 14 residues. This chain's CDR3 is CSVKGLAGSYEQYF. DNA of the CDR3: TGCAGCGTAAAGGGACTAGCGGGAAGCTACGAGCAGTACTTC.

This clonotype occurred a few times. CDR3 DNA: TGTGCCAGCAGCGCCGGAAGACAGGGTACCTACGAGCAGTACTTC. Translating it yields CASSAGRQGTYEQYF. The chain links TRBV6-5 to TRBJ2-7, with TRBD1 identical over 7 bases. The trim removed 6 bases at V and 2 bases at J, leaving 10 bases unmatched. Germline V CDR1 and CDR2: MNHEY, SVGAGI. The CDR3 consists of 15 residues.

CDR3 protein: CSALATVHEQYF. The CDR3 bases are TGCAGTGCTTTGGCGACAGTTCACGAGCAGTACTTC. The chain uses TRBV20-1 and TRBJ2-4; D is possibly TRBD1 (5 bases). The closer fit of TRBJ2-7 to the DNA end suggests the J call may be wrong. This CDR3 has 12 residues. Per germline, CDR1 DFQATT and CDR2 SNEGSKA (reference sequence).

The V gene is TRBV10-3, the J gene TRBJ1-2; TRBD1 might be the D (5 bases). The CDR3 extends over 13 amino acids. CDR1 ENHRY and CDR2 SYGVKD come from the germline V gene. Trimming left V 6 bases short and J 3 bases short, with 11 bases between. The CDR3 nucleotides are TGTGCCATCAGGGGGGACGGGTACTATGGCTACACCTTC. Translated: CAIRGDGYYGYTF.